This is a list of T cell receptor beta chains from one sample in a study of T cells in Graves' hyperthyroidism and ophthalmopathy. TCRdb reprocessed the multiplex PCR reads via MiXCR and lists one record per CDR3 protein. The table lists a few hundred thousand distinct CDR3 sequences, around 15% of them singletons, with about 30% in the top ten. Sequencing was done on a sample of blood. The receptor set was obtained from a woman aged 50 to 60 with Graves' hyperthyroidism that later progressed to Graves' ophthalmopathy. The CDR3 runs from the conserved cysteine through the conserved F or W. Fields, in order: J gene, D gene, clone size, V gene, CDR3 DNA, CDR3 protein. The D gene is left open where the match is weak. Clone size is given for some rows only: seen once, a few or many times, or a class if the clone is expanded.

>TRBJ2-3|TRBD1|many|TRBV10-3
TGTGCCATCAGGGGGGACAGTCACCTCACAGATACGCAGTATTTT
CAIRGDSHLTDTQYF
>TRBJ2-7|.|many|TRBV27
TGTGCCAGCAGTTTTAGCCCGTATCCCCTTTACGAGCAGTACTTC
CASSFSPYPLYEQYF
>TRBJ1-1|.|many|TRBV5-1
TGCGCCAGCAGCTTGGAGCAGACTGAAGCTTTCTTT
CASSLEQTEAFF
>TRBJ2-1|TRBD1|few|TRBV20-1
TGCAGTGCTTGGAGATGGACAGGGTTGGTCCATGAGCAGTTCTTC
CSAWRWTGLVHEQFF
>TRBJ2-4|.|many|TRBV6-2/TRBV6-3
TGTGCCAGCGAAACGGCCCTAGCCAAAAACATTCAGTACTTC
CASETALAKNIQYF
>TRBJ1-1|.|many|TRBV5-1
TGCGCCAGCAGCTTGGAAACCAAATTGGACACTGAAGCTTTCTTT
CASSLETKLDTEAFF
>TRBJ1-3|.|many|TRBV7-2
TGTGCCAGCAGCTTAGTGGGGTATTCGAGTGGAAACACCATATATTTT
CASSLVGYSSGNTIYF
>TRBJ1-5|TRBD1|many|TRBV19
TGTGCCAGCAGGACAGGAATGGGGTCGGTTCAGCCCCAGCATTTT
CASRTGMGSVQPQHF
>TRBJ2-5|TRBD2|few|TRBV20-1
TGCAGTGCTAGAGATCGGGCTAGCGGGATAGAGACCCAGTACTTC
CSARDRASGIETQYF
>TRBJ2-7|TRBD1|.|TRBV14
TGTGCCAGCAGTGAGGACAGGGGTTCCCTTAGAGAGCAGTACTTC
CASSEDRGSLREQYF
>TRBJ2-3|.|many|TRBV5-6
TGTGCCAGCAGCTTGGAAGCATATACCACAGATACGCAGTATTTT
CASSLEAYTTDTQYF
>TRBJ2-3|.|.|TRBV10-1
TGCGCCATCATGGGAAACCTAAGCACAGATACGCAGTATTTT
CAIMGNLSTDTQYF
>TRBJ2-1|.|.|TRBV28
TGTGCCAGCGGGAGGGGGTCTGACTACAATGAGCAGTTCTTC
CASGRGSDYNEQFF
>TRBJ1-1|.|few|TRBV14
TGTGCCAGCAGCCGACACACTGAAGCTTTCTTT
CASSRHTEAFF
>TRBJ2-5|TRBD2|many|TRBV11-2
TGTGCCAGCGGTTTTAGCGGGAGACGCCAAGAGACCCAGTACTTC
CASGFSGRRQETQYF
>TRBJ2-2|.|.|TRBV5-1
TGCGCCAGCAGCTTCGACAGGGCGGGGACCGGGGAGCTGTTTTTT
CASSFDRAGTGELFF
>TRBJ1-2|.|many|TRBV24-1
TGTGCCACCAGTGATTTGAAGGCAGGGGATGGCTACACCTTC
CATSDLKAGDGYTF
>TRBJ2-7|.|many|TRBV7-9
TGTGCCAGCAGCCCCGCGAGGGAGCAGTACTTC
CASSPAREQYF
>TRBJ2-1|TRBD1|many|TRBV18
TGTGCCAGCTCACCCGGGACAGGGAATGAGCAGTTCTTC
CASSPGTGNEQFF
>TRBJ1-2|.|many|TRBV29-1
TGCAGCGTGCTCGGACTGGAGAGCTATGGCTACACCTTC
CSVLGLESYGYTF
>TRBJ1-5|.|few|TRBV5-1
TGCGCCAGCTCACCGGACAATACCAATCAGCCCCAGCATTTT
CASSPDNTNQPQHF
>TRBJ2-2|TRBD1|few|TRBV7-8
TGTGCCAGCAGCCCGGAGGACAGGGGATTCACCGGGGAGCTGTTTTTT
CASSPEDRGFTGELFF